These T cell receptor beta chains were read from a single sample in a study of blood T cell repertoires in COVID-19. TCRdb keeps only in-frame clones here, not all; method: immunoSEQ multiplex PCR. The repertoire consists of some 270,000 clones, with approximately 88% occurring once and the leading ten covering approximately 1.5%. Sample: PBMCs or T cells enriched from blood (not recorded which). The receptors derive from a woman aged 40 to 50 who had recovered from COVID-19. Both conserved end residues are part of each CDR3. Each record gives: CDR3 DNA, CDR3 protein, V gene, D gene, J gene, clone size. A D gene is named only where the DNA matches it firmly. Clone size appears in some rows only: once, few, many, or a class for an expanded clone.

CDR3 DNA: TGTGCCAGTAGTCAAGGGGTAGGGGACACTGAAGCTTTCTTT
CDR3 protein: CASSQGVGDTEAFF
V gene: TRBV19
D gene: .
J gene: TRBJ1-1
clone size: .

CDR3 DNA: TGTGTCAGCAGCTTAGATTTTCGGGGGGGCGGGTACGAGCAGTACTTC
CDR3 protein: CVSSLDFRGGGYEQYF
V gene: TRBV7-8
D gene: TRBD2
J gene: TRBJ2-7
clone size: .

CDR3 DNA: TGTGCCAGCAGTGATAATTGGGGGGGTGATGAGCAGTTCTTC
CDR3 protein: CASSDNWGGDEQFF
V gene: TRBV6-1
D gene: TRBD2
J gene: TRBJ2-1
clone size: .

CDR3 DNA: TGTGCCAGTAGTCTCCGTGGCGGGGTCCAAGAGACCCAGTACTTC
CDR3 protein: CASSLRGGVQETQYF
V gene: TRBV19
D gene: .
J gene: TRBJ2-5
clone size: few

CDR3 DNA: TGTGCCAGCAGGGAGACAGTCTTTAATGAAAAACTGTTTTTT
CDR3 protein: CASRETVFNEKLFF
V gene: TRBV2
D gene: .
J gene: TRBJ1-4
clone size: .

CDR3 DNA: TGTGCCAGCAGCGTAGGGCCGGCAGCGACCCCATTAAACTATGGCTACACCTTC
CDR3 protein: CASSVGPAATPLNYGYTF
V gene: TRBV9
D gene: .
J gene: TRBJ1-2
clone size: .

CDR3 DNA: TGTGCCAGCAGCCCCTGGACAGGTTCCTACGAGCAGTACTTC
CDR3 protein: CASSPWTGSYEQYF
V gene: TRBV7-6
D gene: TRBD1
J gene: TRBJ2-7
clone size: .

CDR3 DNA: TGTGCCAGCAGCACTAGACAGGGCGAAACTAACTATGGCTACACCTTC
CDR3 protein: CASSTRQGETNYGYTF
V gene: TRBV9
D gene: TRBD1
J gene: TRBJ1-2
clone size: .

CDR3 DNA: TGTGCCAGCAGCTTGGACAGCGGAAATTTGGGAGTCTACGAGCAGTACTTC
CDR3 protein: CASSLDSGNLGVYEQYF
V gene: TRBV5-6
D gene: .
J gene: TRBJ2-7
clone size: .

CDR3 DNA: TGCGCCAGCAGCTTACAGGACCCTAGCACAGATACGCAGTATTTT
CDR3 protein: CASSLQDPSTDTQYF
V gene: TRBV5-1
D gene: .
J gene: TRBJ2-3
clone size: .